These T cell receptor beta chains were read from a single sample in a study of shared clonotypes between healthy human individuals. The repertoire was sequenced with immunoSEQ multiplex PCR; TCRdb's copy has only in-frame clones and lacks some. The sample contains about 1 million clones, 70% to 80% of which appear only once. The sequenced material came from memory CD4+ T cells from PBMCs. Source of these receptors: a young man in good health. Some clones in this sample may be carry-over from other donors' samples. Each CDR3 is given with its conserved first and last residue. Each record gives: CDR3 protein, CDR3 DNA, J gene, D gene, clone size, V gene. The D gene is left open where the match is weak. Clone size is given for some rows only: seen once, a few or many times, or a class if the clone is expanded.

CDR3: CASSAFRMDSTDTQYF; DNA: TGTGCCAGCAGCGCATTTCGGATGGACAGCACAGATACGCAGTATTTT; J: TRBJ2-3; D: -; size: -; V: TRBV2
CDR3: CASSSRPGQRTEAFF; DNA: TGTGCCAGCAGCTCCAGACCCGGGCAGCGCACTGAAGCTTTCTTT; J: TRBJ1-1; D: -; size: -; V: TRBV27
CDR3: CASSSSGTAASYGYTF; DNA: TGTGCCAGCAGCTCATCCGGGACAGCGGCCAGCTATGGCTACACCTTC; J: TRBJ1-2; D: TRBD1; size: -; V: TRBV11-2
CDR3: CASSLLGDNLYGYTF; DNA: TGTGCCAGCAGCTTACTGGGCGATAACCTTTATGGCTACACCTTC; J: TRBJ1-2; D: -; size: -; V: TRBV5-8
CDR3: CASSLTRGRGSGFSKNIQYF; DNA: TGTGCCAGCAGCTTGACGCGGGGGCGAGGCAGTGGGTTTTCCAAAAACATTCAGTACTTC; J: TRBJ2-4; D: -; size: -; V: TRBV5-5
CDR3: CASSRHGSSYEQYF; DNA: TGTGCCAGCAGTCGCCACGGGAGCTCCTACGAGCAGTACTTC; J: TRBJ2-7; D: -; size: -; V: TRBV7-2
CDR3: CASRDDRGAGETQYF; DNA: TGTGCCAGCAGAGATGACAGGGGGGCTGGCGAGACCCAGTACTTC; J: TRBJ2-5; D: TRBD1; size: -; V: TRBV25-1
CDR3: CASSGVAGALQETQYF; DNA: TGTGCCAGCAGTGGGGTGGCGGGAGCCCTCCAAGAGACCCAGTACTTC; J: TRBJ2-5; D: TRBD2; size: -; V: TRBV2
CDR3: CASSPSGIPYAQYF; DNA: TGTGCCAGTAGTCCTAGCGGGATCCCGTACGCGCAGTACTTC; J: TRBJ2-7; D: TRBD2; size: once; V: TRBV19
CDR3: CASTRGQGETQYF; DNA: TGTGCCAGCACGAGGGGGCAAGGGGAGACCCAGTACTTC; J: TRBJ2-5; D: TRBD1; size: -; V: TRBV2
CDR3: CAISELIAGVGVGEQFF; DNA: TGTGCCATCAGTGAGTTAATAGCGGGAGTGGGGGTCGGTGAGCAGTTCTTC; J: TRBJ2-1; D: TRBD2; size: -; V: TRBV10-3
CDR3: CASSEVGGSSYEQYF; DNA: TGTGCCAGCAGTGAAGTCGGCGGAAGCTCCTACGAGCAGTACTTC; J: TRBJ2-7; D: -; size: -; V: TRBV6-1